A selection of T cell receptor beta chains follows, all from one sample in a study of shared clonotypes between healthy human individuals. Only in-frame clones appear in the TCRdb table, and some are missing; sequencing was by immunoSEQ multiplex PCR. In the table there are about 2 million clones, about 95% of which are singletons. The sample comprised naive CD8+ T cells sorted from blood. All receptors come from a man between 18 and 29 years old in good health. CDR3s include the opening cysteine and the closing phenylalanine or tryptophan. Fields, in order: clone size, D gene, V gene, J gene, CDR3 protein, CDR3 DNA. The D gene is left open where the match is weak. Rows give clone size only sometimes, using once, few, many, or a class for an expanded clone.

clone_size: -
d_call: TRBD2
v_call: TRBV4-3
j_call: TRBJ2-1
cdr3_aa: CASSQDFGGGRDSNEQFF
cdr3_nt: TGCGCCAGCAGCCAAGATTTTGGCGGTGGGAGGGATTCCAATGAGCAGTTCTTC

clone_size: few
d_call: -
v_call: TRBV28
j_call: TRBJ1-1
cdr3_aa: CASSFRMNTEAFF
cdr3_nt: TGTGCCAGCAGTTTCCGGATGAACACTGAAGCTTTCTTT

clone_size: -
d_call: -
v_call: TRBV7-3
j_call: TRBJ2-3
cdr3_aa: CASSYGSDTQYF
cdr3_nt: TGTGCCAGCAGCTACGGTTCCGATACGCAGTATTTT

clone_size: once
d_call: TRBD2
v_call: TRBV7-8
j_call: TRBJ2-7
cdr3_aa: CASSHRLAGVSYEQYF
cdr3_nt: TGTGCCAGCAGCCACCGACTAGCGGGTGTATCCTACGAGCAGTACTTC

clone_size: -
d_call: -
v_call: TRBV6-5
j_call: TRBJ1-1
cdr3_aa: CASSYSLQGTEAFF
cdr3_nt: TGTGCCAGCAGTTACTCGTTACAGGGCACTGAAGCTTTCTTT

clone_size: -
d_call: -
v_call: TRBV6-6
j_call: TRBJ2-7
cdr3_aa: CASSYGHEQYF
cdr3_nt: TGTGCCAGCAGTTATGGCCACGAGCAGTACTTC

clone_size: -
d_call: -
v_call: TRBV5-6
j_call: TRBJ2-7
cdr3_aa: CASSLLPGAESREQYF
cdr3_nt: TGTGCCAGCAGCCTTCTCCCTGGGGCTGAATCGCGGGAGCAGTACTTC

clone_size: -
d_call: -
v_call: TRBV7-6
j_call: TRBJ2-2
cdr3_aa: CASSYRVGGELFF
cdr3_nt: TGTGCCAGCAGCTACCGGGTCGGCGGGGAGCTGTTTTTT

clone_size: -
d_call: -
v_call: TRBV4-1
j_call: TRBJ1-1
cdr3_aa: CASSHGQHDTEAFF
cdr3_nt: TGCGCCAGCAGCCATGGGCAGCACGACACTGAAGCTTTCTTT

clone_size: -
d_call: TRBD1
v_call: TRBV6-1
j_call: TRBJ1-1
cdr3_aa: CAIPGGSRTEAFF
cdr3_nt: TGTGCCATCCCAGGGGGCTCAAGGACTGAAGCTTTCTTT

clone_size: -
d_call: -
v_call: TRBV20-1
j_call: TRBJ2-7
cdr3_aa: CSLQVLYEQYF
cdr3_nt: TGCAGCCTACAGGTCCTCTACGAGCAGTACTTC

clone_size: -
d_call: TRBD1
v_call: TRBV5-6
j_call: TRBJ1-2
cdr3_aa: CASSLRRQGVIGYTF
cdr3_nt: TGTGCCAGCAGCTTAAGACGGCAGGGGGTGATTGGCTACACCTTC

clone_size: -
d_call: -
v_call: TRBV2
j_call: TRBJ1-4
cdr3_aa: CASTRGEGKLFF
cdr3_nt: TGTGCCAGCACGAGAGGGGAGGGAAAACTGTTTTTT

clone_size: -
d_call: -
v_call: TRBV19
j_call: TRBJ2-3
cdr3_aa: CASTHYSTDTQYF
cdr3_nt: TGTGCCAGTACCCATTATAGCACAGATACGCAGTATTTT

clone_size: -
d_call: -
v_call: TRBV4-1
j_call: TRBJ2-7
cdr3_aa: CASSQDWVAEASEQYF
cdr3_nt: TGCGCCAGCAGCCAAGATTGGGTAGCCGAGGCGAGCGAGCAGTACTTC

clone_size: many
d_call: -
v_call: TRBV4-3
j_call: TRBJ2-7
cdr3_aa: CASSQDRGFYEQYF
cdr3_nt: TGCGCCAGCAGCCAAGATCGAGGGTTCTACGAGCAGTACTTC

clone_size: -
d_call: -
v_call: TRBV4-1
j_call: TRBJ1-2
cdr3_aa: CASSQFPGNEDGYTF
cdr3_nt: TGCGCCAGCAGCCAATTTCCAGGAAATGAAGACGGCTACACCTTC

clone_size: -
d_call: -
v_call: TRBV5-8
j_call: TRBJ2-5
cdr3_aa: CASSLGDVRRETQYF
cdr3_nt: TGTGCCAGCAGCTTGGGGGACGTCCGGCGAGAGACCCAGTACTTC

clone_size: -
d_call: TRBD1
v_call: TRBV19
j_call: TRBJ1-1
cdr3_aa: CASRTPTGTPGNTEAFF
cdr3_nt: TGTGCCAGTAGGACCCCGACAGGGACCCCCGGGAACACTGAAGCTTTCTTT

clone_size: -
d_call: -
v_call: TRBV15
j_call: TRBJ2-3
cdr3_aa: CATSRDLSDTQYF
cdr3_nt: TGTGCCACCAGCAGAGATTTGTCAGATACGCAGTATTTT

clone_size: -
d_call: -
v_call: TRBV4-1
j_call: TRBJ2-3
cdr3_aa: CASSQVRGDTQYF
cdr3_nt: TGCGCCAGCAGCCAAGTCAGAGGAGATACGCAGTATTTT

clone_size: -
d_call: -
v_call: TRBV28
j_call: TRBJ1-2
cdr3_aa: CASSFGRGRYLYGYTF
cdr3_nt: TGTGCCAGCAGTTTTGGCCGGGGACGCTATCTCTATGGCTACACCTTC

clone_size: -
d_call: -
v_call: TRBV29-1
j_call: TRBJ2-1
cdr3_aa: CSVGVSLSNEQFF
cdr3_nt: TGCAGCGTTGGAGTGAGCCTCAGCAATGAGCAGTTCTTC